The 12 T cell receptor beta chains listed next were all sequenced from one sample in a study of blood T cell repertoires in COVID-19. Sequencing used immunoSEQ multiplex PCR; TCRdb keeps in-frame clones, though not all of them. This repertoire shows 250,000 or so clones, around 93% found once; its top ten account for approximately 3%. The specimen was PBMCs or T cells enriched from blood (not recorded which). The receptors shown here come from a man aged 35-49 years who had been exposed to COVID-19.

The DNA of the CDR3 is TGTGCCTGGAGTGTACAGTCCGGCATTCAGTACTTC. This sequence encodes CAWSVQSGIQYF. V gene TRBV30 combines with J gene TRBJ2-4; D remains unclear. This CDR3 is built from 12 residues. Trimming removed 0 bases at V and 9 bases at J, with 9 bases between. In germline, CDR1 is GTSNPN, CDR2 SVGIG (reference sequence).

This chain uses TRBV4-3 with TRBJ1-1; tentatively, D is TRBD1 (5 bases). CDR3 length: 14 amino acids. V was trimmed by 4 bases and J by 3 bases, leaving 12 bases between them. The germline V gene has CDR1 LGHNA and CDR2 YSLEER. The CDR3 sequence: CASSPFWGDTEAFF. The CDR3 nucleotides read TGCGCCAGCAGCCCTTTTTGGGGGGACACTGAAGCTTTCTTT.

This chain uses TRBV11-3 with TRBJ1-1, with 8 nucleotides matching TRBD1. The CDR3 contains 12 residues. CDR1 SGHNT and CDR2 YENEEA come from the germline V gene. The J segment lost 11 bases and the V segment lost 5 bases, leaving 7 bases of the junction unmatched. The CDR3 loop is CASSPWTGLAFF. For the CDR3, the DNA is TGTGCCAGCAGCCCTTGGACAGGGCTGGCTTTCTTT.

Points on this clone: This specimen includes other DNA sequences encoding the same CDR3. The chain uses TRBV10-3 and TRBJ1-1; D gene ambiguous. With 7 bases removed from V and 1 base from J, the gap between germline ends came to 4 bases. The germline V gene encodes CDR1 ENHRY and CDR2 SYGVKD. There are 11 residues in the CDR3. CDR3 DNA: TGTGCCATCACTTCGAACACTGAAGCTTTCTTT. Amino acids: CAITSNTEAFF.

The chain carries TRBV9 and TRBJ2-3; 7 bases fit TRBD2. The CDR3 spans 18 residues. Germline trimming cut 0 bases from V and 5 bases from J; bases unmatched to any gene: 15. Germline assignment: CDR1 SGDLS and CDR2 YYNGEE. The CDR3 nucleotides are TGTGCCAGCAGCGTAGGTCTCGGGCGGGAGATGATAGGAGATACGCAGTATTTT. Its protein product is CASSVGLGREMIGDTQYF.

J is TRBJ2-7 and V is TRBV6-5, with TRBD2 matching over 7 bases. Looked up from germline, CDR1 is MNHEY and CDR2 is SVGAGI. Losses at the gene ends were 0 bases for V and 1 base for J; bases not matched to a gene: 3. This CDR3 has 15 amino acids. In DNA, the CDR3 is TGTGCCAGCAGTTACTCGGGAGGGAGATCCTACGAGCAGTACTTC. This encodes CASSYSGGRSYEQYF.

J is TRBJ1-1 and V is TRBV12-5; a weak D match, TRBD1 (5 bases). The CDR3 sequence is 17 residues long. The V end lost 1 base, the J end lost 3 bases, and 18 bases lay between the germline ends. Germline assignment: CDR1 LGHNT and CDR2 FRNRAP. The DNA for the CDR3 is TGTGCTAGTGGTTTGGCAGTAATCGGGGGGATGTACACTGAAGCTTTCTTT. It specifies CASGLAVIGGMYTEAFF.

The chain recombines TRBV30 with TRBJ1-2; D might be TRBD1 (5 bases). The length of the CDR3 is 12 residues. Germline V lookup: CDR1 GTSNPN, CDR2 SVGIG (reference sequence). The V end lost 3 bases, the J end lost 8 bases, and 13 bases lay between the germline ends. CDR3 sequence reads: CAWSVWGGGYTF. The CDR3 bases are TGTGCCTGGAGCGTGTGGGGCGGAGGCTACACCTTC.

The chain joins TRBV28 to TRBJ1-2, with D possibly matching TRBD1 (5 bases). V lost 3 bases to trimming and J lost 4 bases, with 9 bases between them. The germline gives CDR1 MDHEN, CDR2 SYDVKM. This CDR3 is 13 amino acids long. CDR3 sequence (DNA): TGTGCCAGCAGTTTTTCCCAGGGCTATGGCTACACCTTC. This translates into CASSFSQGYGYTF.

This clone was counted between two and nine times. The CDR3 nucleotides read TGTGCCAGCAGTTACGACGTTGGCGGGAGGTTGCCCTACGAGCAGTACTTC. This codes for CASSYDVGGRLPYEQYF. The rearrangement links TRBV6-2 or TRBV6-3 to TRBJ2-7; TRBD2 matches at 8 bases. Trimming took 2 bases from V and 2 from J; bases not matched to a gene: 11. The CDR3 runs to 17 residues. Germline CDR1 reads MNHEY; CDR2 reads SVGEGT.

This chain joins TRBV6-5 and TRBJ2-3; D possibly corresponds to TRBD2 (6 bases). The CDR3 spans 14 residues. V was clipped by 7 bases and J by 2 bases, with 13 bases between them. Per the germline V gene, CDR1 is MNHEY and CDR2 is SVGAGI. The CDR3, as DNA: TGTGCCAGCACGCCGGGACTCTCCACAGATACGCAGTATTTT. Its protein product is CASTPGLSTDTQYF.

This rearrangement joins TRBV5-1 to TRBJ2-7; 7 bases line up with TRBD2. The V segment lost 2 bases and the J segment 4 bases; nucleotides outside the gene matches: 9. This CDR3 comprises 15 residues. Per germline, CDR1 SGHRS and CDR2 YFSETQ. Here the CDR3 reads CASSLTGTTTYEQYF. The CDR3 DNA reads as TGCGCCAGCAGCTTAACCGGGACTACGACTTACGAGCAGTACTTC. Full variable domain (outside the CDR3, taken from reference TRBV5-1 and TRBJ2-7): KAGVTQTPRYLIKTRGQQVTLSCSPISGHRSVSWYQQTPGQGLQFLFEYFSETQRNKGNFPGRFSGRQFSNSRSEMNVSTLELGDSALYLCASSLTGTTTYEQYFGPGTRLTVT.